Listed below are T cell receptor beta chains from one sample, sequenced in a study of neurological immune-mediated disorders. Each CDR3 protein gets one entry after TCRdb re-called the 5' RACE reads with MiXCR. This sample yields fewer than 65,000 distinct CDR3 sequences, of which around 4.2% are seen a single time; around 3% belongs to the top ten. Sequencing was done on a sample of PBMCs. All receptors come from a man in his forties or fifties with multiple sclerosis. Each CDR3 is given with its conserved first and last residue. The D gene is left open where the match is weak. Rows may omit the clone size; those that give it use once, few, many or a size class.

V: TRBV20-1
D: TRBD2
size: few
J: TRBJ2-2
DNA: TGCAGTGCTAGGCGGGGGAGCACCGGGGAGCTGTTTTTT
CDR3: CSARRGSTGELFF

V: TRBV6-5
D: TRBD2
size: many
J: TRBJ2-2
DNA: TGTGCCAGCAGTTACTCAACTAGCGGGAGCACCGGGGAGCTGTTTTTT
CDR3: CASSYSTSGSTGELFF

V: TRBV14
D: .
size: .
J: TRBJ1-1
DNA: TGTGCCAGCAGCAACTATGGCATGAACACTGAAGCCTTCTTT
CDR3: CASSNYGMNTEAFF

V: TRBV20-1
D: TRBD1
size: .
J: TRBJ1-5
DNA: TGCAGTGCTAGACCGACAGGGGACGTTACCTTACAGCCCCAGCATTTT
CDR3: CSARPTGDVTLQPQHF

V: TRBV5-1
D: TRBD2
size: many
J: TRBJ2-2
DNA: TGCGCCAGCAGACTTACTAGCGGAGGGAGCACCGGGGAGCTGTTTTTT
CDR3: CASRLTSGGSTGELFF

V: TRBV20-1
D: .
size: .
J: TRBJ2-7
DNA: TGCGGCGGTACGGAGGGGGCTAAAGAGCAGTACTTC
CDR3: CGGTEGAKEQYF

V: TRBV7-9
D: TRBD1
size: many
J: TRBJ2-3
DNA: TGTGCCAGCAGCCCCGGGACAGGTCCGACCTATTTT
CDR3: CASSPGTGPTYF

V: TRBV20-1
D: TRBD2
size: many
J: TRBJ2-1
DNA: TGCAGTGCCACAGTGGGCGGGAGGTCCTACAATGAGCAGTTCTTC
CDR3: CSATVGGRSYNEQFF

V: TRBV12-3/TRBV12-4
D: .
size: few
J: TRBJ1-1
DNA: TGTGCCAGCAGTTTAACAGGGTTTACTGAAGCTTTCTTT
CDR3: CASSLTGFTEAFF

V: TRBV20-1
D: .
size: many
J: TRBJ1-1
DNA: TGCAGTGCTGGGGGACCCTCCACTGAAGCTTTCTTT
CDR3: CSAGGPSTEAFF

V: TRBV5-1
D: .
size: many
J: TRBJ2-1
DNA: TGCGCCAGCAGCTCCGACGGGGCCCCTTTCAATGAGCAGTTCTTC
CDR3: CASSSDGAPFNEQFF

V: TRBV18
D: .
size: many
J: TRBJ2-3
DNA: TGTGCCAGCTCACCTCGGGATCACACCCCAGATACGCAGTATTTT
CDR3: CASSPRDHTPDTQYF

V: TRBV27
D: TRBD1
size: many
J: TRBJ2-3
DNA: TGTGCCAGCAGTGCTACAGGGGGCGCAGATACGCAGTATTTT
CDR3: CASSATGGADTQYF

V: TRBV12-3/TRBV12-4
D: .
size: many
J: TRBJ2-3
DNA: TGTGCCAGCAGTTTAGGGGCAGATACGCAGTATTTT
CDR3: CASSLGADTQYF

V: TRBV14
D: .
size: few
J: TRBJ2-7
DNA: TGTGCCAGCAGCCAACACAGGGCGAGCTCCTACGAGCAGTACTTC
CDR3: CASSQHRASSYEQYF

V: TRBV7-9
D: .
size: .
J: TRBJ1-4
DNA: TGTGCCAGCAGCACGACGGATGAAAAACTGTTTTTT
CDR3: CASSTTDEKLFF

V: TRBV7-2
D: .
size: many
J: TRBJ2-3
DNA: TGTGCCAGCAGCCCCGCGGCGGAACGCACAGATACGCAGTATTTT
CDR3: CASSPAAERTDTQYF

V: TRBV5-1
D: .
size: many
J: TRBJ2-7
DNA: TGCGCCAGCAGCGGCACCCCCGGCTACGAGCAGTACTTC
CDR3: CASSGTPGYEQYF

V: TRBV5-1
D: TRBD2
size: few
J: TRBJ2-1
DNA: TGCGCCAGCACGGGACTAGCGGGAGCGGTTGAGCAGTTCTTC
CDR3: CASTGLAGAVEQFF

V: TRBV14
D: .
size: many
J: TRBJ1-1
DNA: TGTGCCAGCAGCCAAAGAATGACCATGCCCATGAACACTGAAGCTTTCTTT
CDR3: CASSQRMTMPMNTEAFF

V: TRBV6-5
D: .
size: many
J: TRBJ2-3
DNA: TGTGCCAGCAGTTATCGAGGAGCCGGGGCAGATACGCAGTATTTT
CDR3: CASSYRGAGADTQYF

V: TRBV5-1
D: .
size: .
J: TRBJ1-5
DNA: TGCGCCAGCAGCTTGGATCCAGGGAAGGATCAGCCCCAGCATTTT
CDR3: CASSLDPGKDQPQHF

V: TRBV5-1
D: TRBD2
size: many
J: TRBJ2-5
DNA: TGCGCCAGCAGCATACCGACTAGCGGGGGGTTTGGAGAGACCCAGTACTTC
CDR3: CASSIPTSGGFGETQYF

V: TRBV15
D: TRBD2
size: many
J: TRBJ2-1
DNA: TGTGCCACCAGGACCCCTAGCGGAAACAATGAGCAGTTCTTC
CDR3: CATRTPSGNNEQFF

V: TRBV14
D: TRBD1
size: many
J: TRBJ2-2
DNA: TGTGCCAGCAGCCAAGACTTGGCGCCGACAGGGATTGTGTACACCGGGGAGCTGTTTTTT
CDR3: CASSQDLAPTGIVYTGELFF

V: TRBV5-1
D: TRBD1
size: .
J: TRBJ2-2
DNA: TGCGCCAGCAGCTCGGGACAGCCGAACACCGGGGAGCTGTTTTTT
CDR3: CASSSGQPNTGELFF

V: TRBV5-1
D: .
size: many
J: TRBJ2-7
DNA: TGCGCCAGCAGCTTGGCGGGGGCCCCAGGCTACGAGCAGTACTTC
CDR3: CASSLAGAPGYEQYF

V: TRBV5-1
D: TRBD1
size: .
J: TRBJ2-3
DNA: TGCGCCAGCAGCGCAGGGGGTTCAGATACGCAGTATTTT
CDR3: CASSAGGSDTQYF

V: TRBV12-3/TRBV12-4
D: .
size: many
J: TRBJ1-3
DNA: TGTGCCAGCAGTTTTTCAGGGTCTGGAAACACCATATATTTT
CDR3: CASSFSGSGNTIYF

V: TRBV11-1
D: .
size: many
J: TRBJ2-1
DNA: TGTGCCAGCAGCTTCTCGGGACGGAGCTACAATGAGCAGTTCTTC
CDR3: CASSFSGRSYNEQFF

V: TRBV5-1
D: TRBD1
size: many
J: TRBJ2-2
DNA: TGCGCCAGCAGCTTGGCCGGCAGGGGGCCTAACACCGGGGAGCTGTTTTTT
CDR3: CASSLAGRGPNTGELFF

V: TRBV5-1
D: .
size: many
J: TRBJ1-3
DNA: TGCGCCAGCAGCTTGGATGGGAGTTCTGGAAACACCATATATTTT
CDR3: CASSLDGSSGNTIYF

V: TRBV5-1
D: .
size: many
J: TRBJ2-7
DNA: TGCGCCAGCAGCTTACCCACACACTACGAGCAGTACTTC
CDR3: CASSLPTHYEQYF

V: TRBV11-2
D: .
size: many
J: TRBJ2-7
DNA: TGTGCCAGCAGCTCTGGGACGGGCTACGAGCAGTACTTC
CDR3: CASSSGTGYEQYF

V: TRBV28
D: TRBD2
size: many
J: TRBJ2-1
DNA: TGTGCCAGCAGCCTACTAGCGGGGAGCGACAATGAGCAGTTCTTC
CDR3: CASSLLAGSDNEQFF

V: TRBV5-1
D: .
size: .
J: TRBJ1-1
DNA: TGCGCCAGCAGCTTAGAAGGGGCTTACACTGAAGCTTTCTTT
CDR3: CASSLEGAYTEAFF

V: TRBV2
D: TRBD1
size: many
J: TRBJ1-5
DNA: TGTGCCAGCAGTGAAGGGTGGGCGGCTTGGTTGGAAGACAGGGAGGGCAATCAGCCCCAGCATTTT
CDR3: CASSEGWAAWLEDREGNQPQHF

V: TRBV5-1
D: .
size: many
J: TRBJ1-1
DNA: TGCGCCAGCAGAATACAGGGTGGCAACACTGAAGCTTTCTTT
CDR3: CASRIQGGNTEAFF

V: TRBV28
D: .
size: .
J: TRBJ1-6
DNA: TGTGCCAGCAGTGTTCGACAGTATTCACCCCTACACTTT
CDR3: CASSVRQYSPLHF

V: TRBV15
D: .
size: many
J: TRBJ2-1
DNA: TGTGCCACCAGCGTAGATGGGGGCCCTTACAATGAGCAGTTCTTC
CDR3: CATSVDGGPYNEQFF

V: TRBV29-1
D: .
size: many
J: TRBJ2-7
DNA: TGCAGCCATTCCGGGCCAGGGAGCTACGAGCAGTACTTC
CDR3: CSHSGPGSYEQYF

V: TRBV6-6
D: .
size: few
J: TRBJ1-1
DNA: TGTGCCAGCAGTTTTCCGGGACAGAACACTGAAGCTTTCTTT
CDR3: CASSFPGQNTEAFF

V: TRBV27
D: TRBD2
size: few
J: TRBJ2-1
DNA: TGTGCCAGCAGTTTACTAGCGGGAGGGCCAGGGGAGCAGTTCTTC
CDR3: CASSLLAGGPGEQFF

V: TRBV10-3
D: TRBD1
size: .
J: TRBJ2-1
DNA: TGTGCCGCCGAATCCGGGACAGGGTCGAATGAGCAGTTCTTC
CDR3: CAAESGTGSNEQFF

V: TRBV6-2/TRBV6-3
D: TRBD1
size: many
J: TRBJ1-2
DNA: TGTGCCAGCTACGACAGGGGGCACAACTATGGCTACACCTTC
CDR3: CASYDRGHNYGYTF

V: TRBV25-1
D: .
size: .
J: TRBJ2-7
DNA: TGTGCCAGCAAGGGAAACACGGCAGGGGCGTACGAGCAGTACTTC
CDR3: CASKGNTAGAYEQYF

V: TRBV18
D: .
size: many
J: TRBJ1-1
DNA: TGTGCCAGCTCACCTATCACGACGACGAGTAATGAAGCTTTCTTT
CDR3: CASSPITTTSNEAFF

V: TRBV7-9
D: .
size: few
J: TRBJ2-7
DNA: TGTGCCAGCAGCTTAGCGATCAGGGAAACCTACGAGCAGTACTTC
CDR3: CASSLAIRETYEQYF